This TCR beta chain was found in a study of technical replicates of blood from several donors. Sequenced by immunoSEQ multiplex PCR; TCRdb stores in-frame clones only, minus some. The table shows some 68,000 clones, with around 90% occurring only once. Trimming cost V 3 bases and J 5 bases; bases outside gene matches: 9. The CDR3 is 15 residues long. Germline V gene lookup returns CDR1 SGDLS and CDR2 YYNGEE. This clonotype originated in a human donor in good health. The chain employs TRBV9 and TRBJ1-2; 8 bases map to TRBD1. Source material: T cells isolated from PBMCs. The CDR3 sequence is CASSGHRGGSYGYTF. The CDR3 coding sequence is TGTGCCAGCAGCGGACACAGGGGGGGTTCTTATGGCTACACCTTC.